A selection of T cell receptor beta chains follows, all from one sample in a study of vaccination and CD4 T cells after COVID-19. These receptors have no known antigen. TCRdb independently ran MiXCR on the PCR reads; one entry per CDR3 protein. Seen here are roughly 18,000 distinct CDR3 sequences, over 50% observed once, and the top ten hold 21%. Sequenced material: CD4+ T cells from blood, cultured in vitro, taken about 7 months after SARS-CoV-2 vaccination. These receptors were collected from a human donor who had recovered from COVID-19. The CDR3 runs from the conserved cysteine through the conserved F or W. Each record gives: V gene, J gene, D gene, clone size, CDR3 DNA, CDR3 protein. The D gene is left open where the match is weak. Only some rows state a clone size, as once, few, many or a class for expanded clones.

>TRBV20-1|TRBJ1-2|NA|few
TGCAGTGCTAGTGTATGGAAAGATTCAATCTATGGCTACACCTTC
CSASVWKDSIYGYTF
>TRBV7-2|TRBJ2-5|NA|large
TGTGCCAGCAGCTTATTCTCCGGGGACCGGGGGACCCAGTACTTC
CASSLFSGDRGTQYF
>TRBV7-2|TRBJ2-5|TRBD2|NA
TGTGCCAGCAGCTTATTGGTCGGACTAGTAAAAGAGACCCAGTACTTC
CASSLLVGLVKETQYF
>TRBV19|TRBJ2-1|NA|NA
TGTGCCAGTAGTAGGGGACACAGCCCCTCCTACAATGAGCAGTTCTTC
CASSRGHSPSYNEQFF
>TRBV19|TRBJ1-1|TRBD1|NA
TGTGCCAGTGCGCAGACAGGGGGCAACACTGAAGCTTTCTTT
CASAQTGGNTEAFF
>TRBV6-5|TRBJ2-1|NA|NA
TGTGCCAGCAGTTACGCCCAGCAGTTACCCTTCGTATCTCTCAGATACAATGAGCAGTTCTTC
CASSYAQQLPFVSLRYNEQFF
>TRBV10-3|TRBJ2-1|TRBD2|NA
TGTGCCATCAGTGAGGCCCAACTAGCGGGAAGAGGGAATGAGCAGTTCTTC
CAISEAQLAGRGNEQFF
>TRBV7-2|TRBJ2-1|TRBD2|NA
TGTGCCAGCAGCTTAGTATCAACGGGGGGGAACAATGAGCAGTTCTTC
CASSLVSTGGNNEQFF
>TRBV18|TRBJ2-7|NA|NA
TGTGCCAGCTCACCACTTGCGGGCGTAAGCTCCTACGAGCAGTACTTC
CASSPLAGVSSYEQYF
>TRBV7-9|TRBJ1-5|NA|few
TGTGCCAGCAGCTCGAACGCCAATCAGCCCCAGCATTTT
CASSSNANQPQHF
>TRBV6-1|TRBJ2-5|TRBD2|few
TGTGCCAGCAGACTAACCGGGACTAGCTTAGTAGCAGAGACCCAGTACTTC
CASRLTGTSLVAETQYF
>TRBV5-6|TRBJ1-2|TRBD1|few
TGTGCCAGCAGCTTGGGGTGGACAGGGGTGAGCTACACCTTC
CASSLGWTGVSYTF
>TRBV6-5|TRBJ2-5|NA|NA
TGTGCCAGCAGTTACTTGACAAAAGAGACCCAGTACTTC
CASSYLTKETQYF
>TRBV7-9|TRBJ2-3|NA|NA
TGTGCCAGCTCCTCCCCGGCCTCACCTCGAGATACGCAGTATTTT
CASSSPASPRDTQYF
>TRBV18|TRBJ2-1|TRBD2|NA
TGTGCCAGCTCACCAAGGCGGGGGGATTACAATGAGCAGTTCTTC
CASSPRRGDYNEQFF
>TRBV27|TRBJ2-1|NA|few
TGTGCCAGCCAGAGAGCGCCCCACGTTCGGTATGAGCAGTTCTTC
CASQRAPHVRYEQFF
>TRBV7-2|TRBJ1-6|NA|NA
TGTGCCAGCAGCTCCCCCCCCTCAGCCTATTCACCCCTCCACTTT
CASSSPPSAYSPLHF
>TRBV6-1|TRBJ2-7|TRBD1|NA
TGTGCCGGCGCGGACAGGAGCTCCTACGAGCAGTACTTC
CAGADRSSYEQYF